Listed here is a single TCR beta chain. This receptor's antigen is unknown. No much larger clonotype is one base removed from it; base qualities were not supplied. Using the deep immunoSEQ assay, TCR CDR3 regions were amplified from genomic DNA by multiplex PCR. Genomic DNA extracted from each cell subset was distributed evenly over all wells of several immunoSEQ 96-well plates, and each plate served as one replicate. For sorted subsets, each replicate PCR was loaded with roughly 0.2 ug genomic DNA, equivalent to about 33,000 T cell genomes. Purified libraries were measured with a Qubit 3.0 fluorometer, size-checked on a Bioanalyzer 2100, and measured again with the KAPA Library Quantification kit. A separate single-read 150-cycle Illumina NextSeq 550 flow cell was used to sequence each immunoSEQ 96-well plate. The source study handled its data this way. Because only junctional sequences without quality scores were contained in the immunoSEQ output, filtering matching that applied to full-length reads could not be performed. Sequences were annotated with PyIR, a Python wrapper for IgBLAST v1.9, and V/J genes and CDR3 were assigned using IMGT germline references. Reads with weak V/J assignments (E-value above 1e-6), missing CDR3, stop codons, out-of-frame junctions, or ambiguous translated residues were removed. V3J clonotypes were defined as sequences sharing an identical inferred V gene, J gene, and CDR3 amino acid sequence. The percentage overlap between two repertoires was calculated by dividing the number of shared unique clonotypes by the size of the smaller repertoire. Richness of each repertoire was evaluated using RTK rarefaction, the Chao1 estimator, and Recon v2.1 estimates of unobserved clonotypes. For all TCRbeta clonotypes obtained by the gDNA method from a few donors, generation probabilities were computed with OLGA. TCRdb provides this immuneACCESS table in a form limited to in-frame rearrangements. Some clones are lacking; in checked studies, under half of them reflect an unresolved V gene, and why the rest are absent is not known. V and J calls and clone size are given by that table; D and trimming were obtained from the DNA. The sample table contains over 750,000 clones; only one count was recorded for approximately 96% of them. Around 0.25% of the sample is taken by the ten largest.

The data stem from a study of shared clonotypes between healthy human individuals (dated by TCRdb to about 2020). Background on the whole study: The cohort comprised a couple of women and three men aged 18 to 49 years. For each donor, CD4 naive and CD4 memory were each given three plates, CD8 naive was given two plates, and CD8 memory was given one plate. To estimate repertoire size and how much clonotypes are shared between individuals, the study performed deep sequencing of blood TCR repertoires from about five healthy adults. To increase sequencing depth and limit assay-specific biases, TCR repertoire library preparation and sequencing were carried out by different laboratories using diverse techniques. Each donor's leukapheresis produced roughly between roughly 0.9 and 9 billion PBMCs.

The paper's findings and limits, for the study overall: Larger estimated clonotype richness was generally found for naive subsets than for memory subsets. Based on pairwise subsampling, the degree of clonotype sharing among donors was expected to be affected by sequencing depth. Rarefaction of sorted-subset datasets indicated incomplete sequencing despite the large sequencing depth. Only blood was sampled, and tissue TCR repertoires likely differ from those in blood. Compared with non-shared clonotypes, the clonotypes found in all four sorted-subset donors had higher generation probabilities. The genetic and exposure-history diversity represented was limited by the small number of donors. When several donors were compared, the shared fraction of clonotypes was 5% to 6.5% for naive CD4, roughly 3.4% for naive CD8, 2.3% for memory CD4, and roughly 0.43% for memory CD8.

For the CD8 naive samples, CD45RO-negative cells were positively selected for CCR7, yielding a CD45RA+CCR7+ population from which TemRA cells were excluded. The donors were healthy, HIV-negative adults who had no recently reported acute infections or vaccinations. Every donor was a Caucasian adult residing in Nashville, Tennessee, USA. After blood collection by leukapheresis, PBMCs were isolated using Ficoll-Histopaque density gradient centrifugation and then cryopreserved in the vapor phase of liquid nitrogen. Purity and quantity of every magnetically sorted T cell population were checked by analytical flow cytometry. Genomic DNA was isolated from each sorted fraction and quantified by UV absorbance on a Nanodrop 2000c. The germline V gene gives CDR1 as SGDLS and CDR2 as YYNGEE. From the cysteine through the phenylalanine, the CDR3 covers 13 amino acids. Only the CDR3 DNA stays, 39 bases, in frame from base 1. V was cut back by 3 bases and J by 3 bases, leaving a gap of 9 bases between them.

This sequence was found in a young man in good health. The sequencing input was naive CD8+ T cells sorted from blood. Read against the paper, the sample's cell subset or site label means: CD45RA+CCR7+. The rearrangement joined TRBV9 to TRBJ1-1, with the D gene not confidently named. CDR3 reads: CASSASDYTEAFF. The DNA is TGTGCCAGCAGCGCCTCTGATTACACTGAAGCTTTCTTT.